These 7 T cell receptor beta chains were sequenced from one sample in a study of cytomegalovirus exposure and HLA in healthy donors. Libraries were prepared by immunoSEQ multiplex PCR; TCRdb keeps only in-frame clonotypes and omits some of them. This table has 90,000 or so clones, less than 85% appearing once. The sample was PBMCs. Every receptor here comes from a man younger than 35 in good health and CMV-seropositive.

This chain connects TRBV27 to TRBJ2-5; TRBD2 aligns across 11 bases. The V gene end was trimmed by 6 bases and the J gene end by 5 bases; junction bases not matched to a gene: 17. The CDR3 has 18 amino acids. CDR1 is MNHEY, CDR2 SMNVEV, per germline (reference sequence). For the CDR3, the DNA is TGTGCCAGCAGCCCCCCCCCGGGACTAGCGGCATCCCCGGAGACCCAGTACTTC. Translation gives CASSPPPGLAASPETQYF.

The chain joins TRBV7-2 to TRBJ2-7; 7 bases fit TRBD2. This CDR3 region has 14 residues. CDR1 and CDR2 (germline): SGHTA, FQGNSA. With V trimmed by 4 bases and J by 7 bases, 10 bases remained unmatched. The CDR3 sequence is CASSSDTSAGEQYF. CDR3 DNA: TGTGCCAGCAGCTCTGATACTAGCGCGGGGGAGCAGTACTTC.

The V and J genes are TRBV7-2 and TRBJ1-2; D might be TRBD1 (6 bases). Germline values: CDR1 SGHTA, CDR2 FQGNSA. The length of the CDR3 is 14 residues. Trimming left V 2 bases short and J 6 bases short, with 13 bases between. The CDR3 region has the DNA TGTGCCAGCAGCTTATGGAGCAGGGGCGATGGCTACACCTTC. Protein product: CASSLWSRGDGYTF.

The rearrangement joins TRBV5-1 to TRBJ2-1, with TRBD2 matching over 7 bases. This CDR3 is 15 amino acids long. In germline, CDR1 is SGHRS, CDR2 YFSETQ. The V and J ends lost 1 base and 3 bases, in that order; junction bases with no gene match: 4. CDR3 DNA: TGCGCCAGCAGCTTGCGCGGCGGGAGCTACAATGAGCAGTTCTTC. It yields the protein CASSLRGGSYNEQFF.

V is TRBV30 and J is TRBJ2-1; tentative D call: TRBD1 (5 bases). The CDR3 length is 17 residues. Germline V gene data show CDR1 as GTSNPN and CDR2 as SVGIG (reference sequence). Between the trimmed V and J ends, which lost 5 bases and 2 bases, there was a span of 22 bases. The CDR3 nucleotides are TGTGCCTGGGATACTTTGACCGACAGTAAGGCCTACAATGAGCAGTTCTTC. Its protein product is CAWDTLTDSKAYNEQFF.

The V gene is TRBV28, the J gene TRBJ2-1, with TRBD2 matching over 10 bases. The CDR3 sequence is 14 residues long. CDR1 is MDHEN and CDR2 is SYDVKM in the germline V gene. The trim removed 7 bases at V and 5 bases at J, leaving 5 bases unmatched. CDR3 sequence: CASTSLAGNNEQFF. CDR3 nucleotide sequence: TGTGCCAGCACCTCACTAGCGGGGAACAATGAGCAGTTCTTC.

V gene TRBV2 combines with J gene TRBJ1-1; D ambiguous. This CDR3 comprises 15 residues. Germline CDR1 and CDR2: SNHLY and FYNNEI. The V end was cut by 5 bases, the J end by 0 bases, with 13 bases between. The CDR3 loop is CASSSQLFMNTEAFF. CDR3 sequence (DNA): TGTGCCAGCAGTTCCCAACTTTTCATGAACACTGAAGCTTTCTTT.